This TCR beta chain was obtained from a study of early T cells in non-severe SARS-CoV-2 infection. Study summary: Chains were not paired, and sequencing was done on bulk RNA from unsorted whole blood.

This clonotype has only a few counts. Its antigen is not known. cDNA molecules, individually, were tagged with unique molecular identifiers. A single record per CDR3 protein comes from TCRdb applying MiXCR to the 5' RACE reads. Among roughly 120,000 distinct CDR3 sequences, around 13% were seen once, and the ten largest hold 3.5% to 4%. This CDR3 has 16 amino acids. Germline loops: CDR1 MGHRA, CDR2 YSYEKL. V lost 2 bases, J lost 3 bases, and 13 bases lay in between. Study-wide findings and caveats: The VDJdb matching leaned toward anti-spike CD8 responses and overlooked private and CD4 specificities.

The chain employs TRBV4-1 and TRBJ2-2; a possible D gene is TRBD2 (6 bases). The source of this sequence is an adult who was a healthcare worker with PCR-confirmed SARS-CoV-2 infection or an uninfected control (not recorded which). The material sequenced was whole blood, taken at baseline. The CDR3 DNA sequence: TGCGCCAGCAGCCAATCCCAGCGGGCCTACACCGGGGAGCTGTTTTTT. Amino acids: CASSQSQRAYTGELFF.